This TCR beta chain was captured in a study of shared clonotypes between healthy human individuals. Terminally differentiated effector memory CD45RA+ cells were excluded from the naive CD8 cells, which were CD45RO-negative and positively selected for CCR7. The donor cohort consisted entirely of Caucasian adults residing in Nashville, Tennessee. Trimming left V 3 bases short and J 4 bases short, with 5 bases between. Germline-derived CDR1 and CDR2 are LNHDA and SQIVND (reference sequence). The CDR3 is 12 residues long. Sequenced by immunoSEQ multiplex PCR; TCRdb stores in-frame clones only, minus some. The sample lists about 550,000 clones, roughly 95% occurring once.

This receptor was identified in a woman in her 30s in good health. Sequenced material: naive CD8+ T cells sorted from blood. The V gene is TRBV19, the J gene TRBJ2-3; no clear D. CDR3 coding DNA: TGTGCCAGTAGTATTTCCCCAGATACGCAGTATTTT. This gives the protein CASSISPDTQYF.